These T cell receptor beta chains were read from a single sample in a study of CD8 T cells in Susac syndrome. TCRdb called the immunoSEQ multiplex PCR reads again in MiXCR, with one record for every CDR3 protein. Seen here are 78,000 or so distinct CDR3 sequences, about 95% observed once, and the top ten hold just under 0.4%. Sequences were obtained from CD8+ T cells from PBMCs. The receptor source for this set is a human donor with multiple sclerosis. Each CDR3 is given with its conserved first and last residue. The order of the fields is V gene, CDR3 length, D gene, clone size, J gene, CDR3 DNA, CDR3 protein. A D gene is named only where the DNA matches it firmly. The listing skips clone size in some rows; elsewhere it reads once, few, many or a size class.

TRBV7-9	15	NA	NA	TRBJ2-1	TGTGCCAGCAGCTTACCGGGTAGCTCCTACAATGAGCAGTTCTTC	CASSLPGSSYNEQFF
TRBV11-2	16	TRBD1	NA	TRBJ1-6	TGTGCCAGCAGCTACACCGCAGGGGGCCTTAATTCACCCCTCCACTTT	CASSYTAGGLNSPLHF
TRBV9	12	NA	NA	TRBJ2-7	TGTGCCAGCAGCGTAGTAGGGAGCGAGCAGTACTTC	CASSVVGSEQYF
TRBV29-1	15	NA	NA	TRBJ2-4	TGCAGCGTTGAGGACCCCAGGGGAGCCAAAAACATTCAGTACTTC	CSVEDPRGAKNIQYF
TRBV6-5	16	NA	NA	TRBJ2-7	TGTGCCAGCAGTTACTCGATTTCGTACACCGGCTACGAGCAGTACTTC	CASSYSISYTGYEQYF
TRBV29-1	14	TRBD2	few	TRBJ2-7	TGCAGCGTTGAAGGGATGACTAGCGGGTACGAGCAGTACTTC	CSVEGMTSGYEQYF
TRBV4-3	15	TRBD1	NA	TRBJ1-2	TGCGCCAGCAGCAAGGACAGGGCCCTCGGTATCGGCTACACCTTC	CASSKDRALGIGYTF
TRBV27	15	NA	NA	TRBJ1-2	TGTGCCAGCAGCCCTTCTTACAGGGAGGTGTATGGCTACACCTTC	CASSPSYREVYGYTF
TRBV28	12	NA	NA	TRBJ1-2	TGTGCCAGCATTGGAATAAGCTATGGCTACACCTTC	CASIGISYGYTF
TRBV29-1	11	NA	once	TRBJ1-2	TGCAGCGTTTCAGGGAACTATGGCTACACCTTC	CSVSGNYGYTF
TRBV20-1	14	NA	once	TRBJ2-5	TGCAGTGCTAGAGATCGGGCCGAGAGCCAGACCCAGTACTTC	CSARDRAESQTQYF
TRBV24-1	15	TRBD2	once	TRBJ2-3	TGTGCCACCAGTGAGTCGACTAGCGTCACAGATACGCAGTATTTT	CATSESTSVTDTQYF
TRBV30	12	NA	NA	TRBJ2-1	TGTGCCTGGAGCCCCAGCCGGGATGAGCAGTTCTTC	CAWSPSRDEQFF
TRBV29-1	10	NA	once	TRBJ2-5	TGCAGCGTAGCGGGAGAGACCCAGTACTTC	CSVAGETQYF
TRBV7-9	19	NA	NA	TRBJ2-7	TGTGCCAGCAGCTTAGGGGGCCTCGTGACCGGACTATTCTTCTACGAGCAGTACTTC	CASSLGGLVTGLFFYEQYF
TRBV6-4	16	NA	NA	TRBJ2-3	TGTGCCAGCAGTGACTCGAGTCGGGGCAGCACAGATACGCAGTATTTT	CASSDSSRGSTDTQYF
TRBV6-5	15	NA	NA	TRBJ1-4	TGTGCCAGCAGACAGGAGGTAGCAACTAATGAAAAACTGTTTTTT	CASRQEVATNEKLFF
TRBV29-1	15	NA	NA	TRBJ1-2	TGCAGCGTTGAGACCCTTTCCGGGCCAGACTATGGCTACACCTTC	CSVETLSGPDYGYTF
TRBV30	11	NA	NA	TRBJ2-7	TGTGCCTGGAGAATGGGGATCGAGCAGTACTTC	CAWRMGIEQYF
TRBV5-6	13	NA	NA	TRBJ2-7	TGTGCCAGCAGCTTGGATAGGGAATACGAGCAGTACTTC	CASSLDREYEQYF
TRBV6-1	14	NA	NA	TRBJ2-7	TGTGCCAGCGGAGAAGGGGAATCGGCCTACGAGCAGTACTTC	CASGEGESAYEQYF
TRBV6-5	13	TRBD2	NA	TRBJ2-3	TGTGCCGCGGCGGGGGGCGAAACAGATACGCAGTATTTT	CAAAGGETDTQYF
TRBV7-9	16	NA	NA	TRBJ1-2	TGTGCCAGCAGCTTAGGACCGGGGGTAGGGAACTATGGCTACACCTTC	CASSLGPGVGNYGYTF
TRBV29-1	14	NA	NA	TRBJ1-2	TGCAGCGTTGCCTCCCGGGGCCTCAACTATGGCTACACCTTC	CSVASRGLNYGYTF
TRBV5-4	14	NA	NA	TRBJ2-3	TGTGCCAGCAGCTTGCGGGGGGCCCCAGATACGCAGTATTTT	CASSLRGAPDTQYF
TRBV7-9	14	TRBD2	NA	TRBJ2-2	TGTGCCAGCAGCCTTACTAGCGACACCGGGGAGCTGTTTTTT	CASSLTSDTGELFF
TRBV7-2	12	NA	NA	TRBJ2-7	TGTGCCAGCAGCGTAGTGGGGGACGAGCAGTACTTC	CASSVVGDEQYF
TRBV2	16	NA	NA	TRBJ1-4	TGTGCCAGCAGACCCCGAAAGGGGGGAACGGGGGAAAAACTGTTTTTT	CASRPRKGGTGEKLFF
TRBV20-1	12	NA	NA	TRBJ1-2	TGCAGTGCTAGAGGCCAGACTAGTGGCTACACCTTC	CSARGQTSGYTF
TRBV4-2	15	NA	NA	TRBJ1-5	TGTGCCAGCAGCTCACACGATGGGGGGGCTCAGCCCCAGCATTTT	CASSSHDGGAQPQHF
TRBV7-9	12	TRBD1	NA	TRBJ2-1	TGTGCCAGCAGGGAAAGGGACAGCGAGCAGTTCTTC	CASRERDSEQFF
TRBV9	16	TRBD1	NA	TRBJ2-5	TGTGCCAGCAGCGTAGAATTTGGGACAGGGAGGGAGACCCAGTACTTC	CASSVEFGTGRETQYF
TRBV27	14	NA	NA	TRBJ1-5	TGTGCCAGCAGTTTACAGGGGATCAATCAGCCCCAGCATTTT	CASSLQGINQPQHF
TRBV7-6	16	TRBD1	NA	TRBJ2-2	TGTGCCAGCAGCCGCCCCTACAGGGGCCAAGCCGGGGAGCTGTTTTTT	CASSRPYRGQAGELFF
TRBV12-3/TRBV12-4	14	TRBD1	NA	TRBJ2-5	TGTGCCAGCAGTTCCTTAACAGGGGTGGAGACCCAGTACTTC	CASSSLTGVETQYF
TRBV27	13	NA	NA	TRBJ2-7	TGTGCCAGCAGTTTAAGCCGTAACTACGAGCAGTACTTC	CASSLSRNYEQYF
TRBV5-6	16	NA	NA	TRBJ1-1	TGTGCCAGCAGCTTGGACTTGAGGGCCCAGAACACTGAAGCTTTCTTT	CASSLDLRAQNTEAFF
TRBV7-9	13	TRBD1	NA	TRBJ1-2	TGTGCCAGCAGCTTAGGCAGGGGGCATGGCTACACCTTC	CASSLGRGHGYTF
TRBV6-2/TRBV6-3	15	NA	NA	TRBJ2-7	TGTGCCAGCAGTTACGAACAGGGAACTTCCTACGAGCAGTACTTC	CASSYEQGTSYEQYF
TRBV30	15	TRBD2	NA	TRBJ2-1	TGTGCCTCGAAGGAAGTAGCGGGGATTTACAATGAGCAGTTCTTC	CASKEVAGIYNEQFF
TRBV9	14	NA	NA	TRBJ2-7	TGTGCCAGCAGCGCGAATACAGGGTCTTACGAGCAGTACTTC	CASSANTGSYEQYF
TRBV19	12	NA	NA	TRBJ2-3	TGTGCCAGTAGTGATTTAGGAGATACGCAGTATTTT	CASSDLGDTQYF